The 22 T cell receptor beta chains given below trace back to one sample, sequenced in a study of blood T cell repertoires in COVID-19 (dated by TCRdb to 2018 to 2021). Libraries were built with the immunoSEQ multiplex PCR assay. TCRdb's version of the immuneACCESS table is confined to in-frame rearrangements and falls short of the full clone set. An unresolved V gene accounts for under half of the shortfall where checked; the remainder is of unknown origin. The sample includes 250,000 or so clones, with about 83% observed a single time. The top ten constitute about 4% of the sample. The sequenced material came from peripheral blood. These receptor sequences come from a man between 45 and 60 years old with acute or convalescent COVID-19.

The chain has TRBV7-8 and TRBJ2-5; 10 nucleotides align to TRBD2. The CDR3 loop spans 14 amino acids. J was trimmed by 4 bases and V by 2 bases; bases with no gene match: 1. The germline V gene encodes CDR1 SGHVS and CDR2 FQNEAQ. CDR3 coding DNA: TGTGCCAGCAGCTTATTAGCGGGAGGAGAGACCCAGTACTTC. The encoded protein is CASSLLAGGETQYF. Filled out from reference TRBV7-8 and TRBJ2-5, the complete variable domain reads GAGVSQSPRYKVAKRGQDVALRCDPISGHVSLFWYQQALGQGPEFLTYFQNEAQLDKSGLPSDRFFAERPEGSVSTLKIQRTQQEDSAVYLCASSLLAGGETQYFGPGTRLLVL.

This clone was picked up a small number of times. The CDR3 DNA reads TGTGCCAGCAGCGTAAGCACCACAGATACGCAGTATTTT. Amino acid sequence: CASSVSTTDTQYF. V is TRBV9 and J is TRBJ2-3, with D hard to call. Germline V gene sequence: CDR1 SGDLS, CDR2 YYNGEE. This CDR3 comprises 13 residues. Between the trimmed V and J ends, which lost 1 base and 2 bases, there was a span of 5 bases.

The CDR3 loop is CATYPLGAGYGYTF. DNA for the CDR3: TGTGCCACCTACCCTCTGGGGGCAGGTTATGGCTACACCTTC. The V gene is TRBV6-5, the J gene TRBJ1-2; a possible D gene is TRBD1 (6 bases). Germline CDR1 reads MNHEY; CDR2 reads SVGAGI. V shed 10 bases and J shed 5 bases, with 20 bases lying between them. The CDR3 extends over 14 amino acids.

The CDR3 region has the DNA TGTGCCAGCAGTGACCTACAGGGGGTCGAGATAGATACGCAGTATTTT. Translated, it gives CASSDLQGVEIDTQYF. The chain couples TRBV25-1 to TRBJ2-3; 8 bases line up with TRBD1. This CDR3 spans 16 amino acids. Germline V gives CDR1 MGHDK, CDR2 SYGVNS. V lost 3 bases to trimming and J lost 5 bases; unmatched junction nucleotides: 10. Filled out from reference TRBV25-1 and TRBJ2-3, the complete variable domain reads EADIYQTPRYLVIGTGKKITLECSQTMGHDKMYWYQQDPGMELHLIHYSYGVNSTEKGDLSSESTVSRIRTEHFPLTLESARPSHTSQYLCASSDLQGVEIDTQYFGPGTRLTVL.

CDR3 bases: TGCAGCGCGTCGACTAGCGGGGGAAGCACAGATACGCAGTATTTT. It translates to CSASTSGGSTDTQYF. The chain recombines TRBV29-1 with TRBJ2-3; 12 nucleotides line up with TRBD2. The ends lost 7 bases at V and 0 bases at J; junction bases unmatched: 5. The germline CDR1 and CDR2 sequences are SQVTM and ANQGSEA. The CDR3 length is 15 residues.

The rearrangement joins TRBV5-4 to TRBJ2-7, with D unresolved. V dropped 0 bases and J dropped 3 bases, with 13 bases sitting between them. CDR1 is SGHNT, CDR2 YYREEE, per germline (reference sequence). There are 15 residues in the CDR3. The CDR3 spells CASSLGQELIYEQYF. The DNA for the CDR3 is TGTGCCAGCAGCTTGGGGCAGGAACTCATCTACGAGCAGTACTTC.

The chain couples TRBV5-6 to TRBJ1-3; D not certain. The CDR3 runs 14 residues. V lost 1 base, J lost 1 base, and 6 bases lay in between. The germline V gene encodes CDR1 SGHDT and CDR2 YYEEEE. This chain's CDR3 is CASSLSGSGNTIYF. CDR3 bases: TGTGCCAGCAGCTTGTCGGGGTCTGGAAACACCATATATTTT.

The V gene is TRBV5-1, the J gene TRBJ1-3; possibly TRBD1 for D (5 bases). V was shortened by 2 bases and J by 1 base, with 10 bases between the two germline ends. Germline CDR1 and CDR2: SGHRS and YFSETQ. The CDR3 runs to 15 residues. CDR3 DNA sequence: TGCGCCAGCAGCTTCACCCAGGGATCTGGAAACACCATATATTTT. As protein: CASSFTQGSGNTIYF.

The chain is built from TRBV28 and TRBJ2-1; 15 positions match TRBD2. Germline CDR1 MDHEN, CDR2 SYDVKM. The CDR3 sequence is 15 residues long. J lost 7 bases, V lost 3 bases, and 1 base had no gene match. CDR3 sequence: CASSFGTSGGNEQFF. Written as DNA, the CDR3 is TGTGCCAGCAGTTTCGGGACTAGCGGGGGGAATGAGCAGTTCTTC.

V and J are TRBV27 and TRBJ2-1; 10 bases map to TRBD1. CDR1 and CDR2 from the germline V gene are MNHEY and SMNVEV (reference sequence). This CDR3 has 21 residues. The ends lost 4 bases at V and 0 bases at J; junction bases unmatched: 18. CDR3 DNA sequence: TGTGCCAGCAGTTCCGGCCCCGGGACAGGGGTACTATTGGGCTCCTACAATGAGCAGTTCTTC. It is translated as CASSSGPGTGVLLGSYNEQFF.

The chain has TRBV9 and TRBJ2-3; D call uncertain. Germline CDR1 and CDR2: SGDLS and YYNGEE. Trimming removed 0 bases at V and 2 bases at J, with 10 bases between. The CDR3 consists of 15 residues. In nucleotides, the CDR3 is TGTGCCAGCAGCGTAGGCAAAACAGACACAGATACGCAGTATTTT. It codes for CASSVGKTDTDTQYF.

This clone occurred once. This sequence joins TRBV30 and TRBJ1-2; 10 bases line up with TRBD1. CDR1 and CDR2 from the germline V gene are GTSNPN and SVGIG (reference sequence). J was trimmed by 4 bases and V by 7 bases; bases with no gene match: 6. This CDR3 contains 13 residues. The CDR3 nucleotides read TGTGCCTCGGACAGGGGGGGTCCCTATGGCTACACCTTC. It yields the protein CASDRGGPYGYTF.

The chain links TRBV6-2 or TRBV6-3 to TRBJ2-3; 7 nucleotides align to TRBD2. V trimming: 2 bases; J trimming: 2 bases; junction bases outside the gene matches: 16. The length of the CDR3 is 19 residues. Germline CDR1 is MNHEY and CDR2 is SVGEGT. The CDR3 is CASSYPIPSSGPYTDTQYF. DNA of the CDR3: TGTGCCAGCAGTTACCCCATCCCCTCTAGCGGACCCTACACAGATACGCAGTATTTT.

V gene TRBV7-9 combines with J gene TRBJ2-7, with D perhaps matching TRBD2 (5 bases). Germline assignment: CDR1 SEHNR and CDR2 FQNEAQ (reference sequence). The CDR3 has 14 amino acids. Between the trimmed V and J ends, which lost 2 bases and 5 bases, there was a span of 13 bases. The CDR3 is CASSLIGESHEQYF. The CDR3 nucleotides read TGTGCCAGCAGCTTAATTGGGGAGTCCCACGAGCAGTACTTC.

The chain joins TRBV30 to TRBJ1-6; tentatively, D is TRBD1 (6 bases). The CDR3 spans 16 residues. Deletions cut 6 bases from V and 0 bases from J, with 15 bases between. Germline V lookup: CDR1 GTSNPN, CDR2 SVGIG (reference sequence). CDR3 coding DNA: TGTGCCTGCTCCGACAGGACTAGCTCCTATAATTCACCCCTCCACTTT. Its protein product is CACSDRTSSYNSPLHF.

The V call is TRBV10-3, the J call TRBJ1-5; D possibly corresponds to TRBD1 (5 bases). The CDR3 extends over 14 amino acids. The germline V gene has CDR1 ENHRY and CDR2 SYGVKD. Trimming cost V 4 bases and J 6 bases, with 13 bases left between them. For the CDR3, the DNA is TGTGCCATCAGTGGTGGGGGGGTCGGTCAGCCCCAGCATTTT. Amino acids: CAISGGGVGQPQHF.

This clone was found once. J is TRBJ1-4 and V is TRBV30, with no clear D. The V and J ends lost 0 bases and 4 bases respectively, with 12 bases between them. The germline gives CDR1 GTSNPN, CDR2 SVGIG (reference sequence). The CDR3 totals 15 residues. The CDR3 protein is CAWSVLGYYNEKLFF. The CDR3 DNA reads TGTGCCTGGAGTGTTCTAGGTTACTATAATGAAAAACTGTTTTTT.

This clone was recorded once. The rearrangement uses TRBV7-6 and TRBJ2-7; 8 nucleotides agree with TRBD1. The V segment lost 5 bases and the J segment 5 bases; nucleotides outside the gene matches: 8. Germline V CDR1 and CDR2: SGHVS, FNYEAQ. The CDR3 runs 14 residues. As DNA, the CDR3 is TGTGCCAGCAGCCTCATCCAGGGGGCCCACGAGCAGTACTTC. Amino acid sequence: CASSLIQGAHEQYF.

This chain uses TRBV24-1 with TRBJ2-1; D ambiguous. CDR3 length: 15 amino acids. Trimming stripped 3 bases from V and 4 bases from J, with 12 bases between. The V gene's germline CDR1 is KGHDR and CDR2 SFDVKD. CDR3 in amino acids: CATSDHSTDYNEQFF. The CDR3 bases are TGTGCCACCAGTGATCATTCTACTGATTACAATGAGCAGTTCTTC.

The CDR3 sequence is CASWRAGGGDEQFF. The CDR3 DNA is TGTGCCAGCTGGAGAGCGGGGGGTGGCGATGAGCAGTTCTTC. This chain uses TRBV6-5 with TRBJ2-1; 9 bases match TRBD2. This CDR3 contains 14 residues. The germline gives CDR1 MNHEY, CDR2 SVGAGI. Trimming removed 8 bases from V and 8 bases from J; junction bases left unmatched: 10.

This sequence joins TRBV11-2 and TRBJ1-1; D not certain. CDR1 and CDR2 from the germline V gene are SGHAT and FQNNGV. The CDR3 has 14 residues. The V and J ends lost 1 base and 1 base respectively, with 7 bases between them. The chain's CDR3 is CASSLVAQNTEAFF. The CDR3 bases are TGTGCCAGCAGCTTAGTGGCCCAGAACACTGAAGCTTTCTTT. The whole variable domain, remainder taken from reference TRBV11-2 and TRBJ1-1, is EAGVAQSPRYKIIEKRQSVAFWCNPISGHATLYWYQQILGQGPKLLIQFQNNGVVDDSQLPKDRFSAERLKGVDSTLKIQPAKLEDSAVYLCASSLVAQNTEAFFGQGTRLTVV.

This clone was seen just once. The CDR3 protein is CASSAGTEGPQHF. In nucleotides, the CDR3 is TGTGCCAGCAGCGCGGGAACCGAGGGGCCCCAGCATTTT. The V call is TRBV3-1 (or the pseudogene TRBV3-2), the J call TRBJ1-5; D is ambiguous. The CDR3 covers 13 residues. Germline V CDR1 and CDR2: LGHDT, YNNKEL (reference sequence). V dropped 5 bases and J dropped 9 bases, with 14 bases sitting between them.